The T cell receptor (beta chain) under discussion was sequenced for a study of memory CD4+ T cells and cytomegalovirus serostatus. The sort gate was single viable CD3+CD4+CD8-CD45RO+ cells for memory CD4+ T cells. V was cut by 1 base and J by 3 bases, with 17 bases left in between. Germline V gene data show CDR1 as SGHTA and CDR2 as FQGNSA. The CDR3 is 17 residues long. Sequenced by immunoSEQ multiplex PCR; TCRdb stores in-frame clones only, minus some. The sample includes 61,000 or so clones, 80% of them seen just once. This clone has only a few counts. Its antigen remains unidentified. Notes on the study in general: Each of 67 CMV-associated TCRbeta sequences occurred in one to five individuals.

This receptor was obtained from an adult in good health and CMV-seronegative. Some clones in this sample may be carry-over from other donors' samples. The sequenced sample was memory CD4+ T cells from blood. The V gene is TRBV7-2, the J gene TRBJ2-3; D might be TRBD1 (6 bases). Here the CDR3 DNA reads TGTGCCAGCAGCTTAGGGGCGGGCAGGGGCGCGACAGATACGCAGTATTTT. This codes for CASSLGAGRGATDTQYF.